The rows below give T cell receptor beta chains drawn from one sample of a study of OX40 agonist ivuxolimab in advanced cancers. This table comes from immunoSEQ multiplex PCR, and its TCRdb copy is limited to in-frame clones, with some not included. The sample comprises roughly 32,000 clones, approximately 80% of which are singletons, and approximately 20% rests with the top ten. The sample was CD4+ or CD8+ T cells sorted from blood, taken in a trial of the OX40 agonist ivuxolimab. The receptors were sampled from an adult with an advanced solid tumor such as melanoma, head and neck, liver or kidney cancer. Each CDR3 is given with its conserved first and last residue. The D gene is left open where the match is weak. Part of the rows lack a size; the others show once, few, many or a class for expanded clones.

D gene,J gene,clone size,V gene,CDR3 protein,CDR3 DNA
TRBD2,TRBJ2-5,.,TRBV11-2,CASSLGWGGETQYF,TGTGCCAGCAGCTTAGGATGGGGGGGAGAGACCCAGTACTTC
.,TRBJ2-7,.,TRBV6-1,CASTHGTVEYEQYF,TGTGCCAGCACCCACGGGACGGTGGAATACGAGCAGTACTTC
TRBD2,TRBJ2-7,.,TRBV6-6,CASSYRTSGYEQYF,TGTGCCAGCAGTTACCGGACTAGCGGCTACGAGCAGTACTTC
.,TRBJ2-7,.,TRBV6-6,CASSYTGSSYEQYF,TGTGCCAGCAGCTACACAGGGTCCTCCTACGAGCAGTACTTC
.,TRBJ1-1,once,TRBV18,CASAGYTEAFF,TGTGCCAGCGCAGGGTATACTGAAGCTTTCTTT
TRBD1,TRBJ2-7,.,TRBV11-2,CASSPLGQGSYEQYF,TGTGCCAGCAGCCCCCTTGGACAGGGGTCCTACGAGCAGTACTTC
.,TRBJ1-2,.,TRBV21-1,CTSTRTGGSYGYTF,TGTACCAGCACCCGGACAGGGGGCAGCTATGGCTACACCTTC
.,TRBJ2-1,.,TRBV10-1,CASNPGAGNEQFF,TGCGCCAGCAATCCGGGGGCAGGGAATGAGCAGTTCTTC
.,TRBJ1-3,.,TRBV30,CAWSSGGALITIYF,TGTGCCTGGAGTTCTGGGGGGGCCCTTATCACCATATATTTT
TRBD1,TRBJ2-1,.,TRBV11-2,CASSADRGYYNEQFF,TGTGCCAGCAGCGCGGACAGGGGGTACTACAATGAGCAGTTCTTC
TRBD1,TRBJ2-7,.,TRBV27,CASGRQGSSYEQYF,TGTGCCAGCGGCAGACAGGGAAGCTCCTACGAGCAGTACTTC
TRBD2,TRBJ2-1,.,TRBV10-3,CAISESSGGYNEQFF,TGTGCCATCAGTGAGTCTAGCGGGGGGTACAATGAGCAGTTCTTC
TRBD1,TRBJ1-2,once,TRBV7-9,CASTFPLTGAGYTF,TGTGCCAGCACCTTTCCTTTAACAGGGGCTGGCTACACCTTC
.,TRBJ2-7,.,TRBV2,CASRPGDSYEQYF,TGTGCCAGCCGCCCCGGCGACTCCTACGAGCAGTACTTC
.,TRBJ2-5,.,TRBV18,CASSLQETQYF,TGTGCCAGCTCACTTCAAGAGACCCAGTACTTC
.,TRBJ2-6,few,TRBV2,CASSRAFSGANVLTF,TGTGCCAGCAGTAGGGCCTTCTCTGGGGCCAACGTCCTGACTTTC
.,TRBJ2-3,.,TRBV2,CASSGGGGPSTDTQYF,TGTGCCAGCAGTGGAGGGGGGGGTCCAAGCACAGATACGCAGTATTTT
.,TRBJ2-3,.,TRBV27,CASSLGVRADTQYF,TGTGCCAGCAGTTTGGGAGTTCGGGCAGATACGCAGTATTTT
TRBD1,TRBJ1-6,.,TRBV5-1,CASSLETGYNSPLHF,TGCGCCAGCAGCTTGGAGACAGGGTATAATTCACCCCTCCACTTT
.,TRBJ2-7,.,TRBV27,CASSSTRVWSEQYF,TGTGCCAGCAGTTCGACTAGGGTCTGGAGCGAGCAGTACTTC
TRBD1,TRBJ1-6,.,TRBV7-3,CASSPGQLVNSPLHF,TGTGCCAGCAGCCCGGGACAGCTCGTTAATTCACCCCTCCACTTT
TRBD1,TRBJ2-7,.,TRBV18,CASSPGTGPYEQYF,TGTGCCAGCTCACCCGGGACAGGGCCCTACGAGCAGTACTTC
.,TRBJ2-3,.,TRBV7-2,CASSLLGSLPTDTQYF,TGTGCCAGCAGCTTATTGGGGTCGCTACCCACAGATACGCAGTATTTT
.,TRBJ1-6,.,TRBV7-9,CASSLAPGGRPSPLHF,TGTGCCAGCAGCTTAGCCCCAGGCGGCCGGCCTTCACCCCTCCACTTT
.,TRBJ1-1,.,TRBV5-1,CASSLFPGTMNTEAFF,TGCGCCAGCAGCTTGTTCCCAGGGACCATGAACACTGAAGCTTTCTTT
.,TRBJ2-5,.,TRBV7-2,CASSLAGPVGAQYF,TGTGCCAGCAGCTTAGCCGGCCCCGTTGGAGCCCAGTACTTC
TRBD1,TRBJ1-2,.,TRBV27,CASSLGGQGAGYTF,TGTGCCAGCAGTTTAGGGGGACAGGGGGCTGGCTACACCTTC
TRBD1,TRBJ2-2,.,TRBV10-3,CAISGTGGNTGELFF,TGTGCCATCAGTGGGACAGGGGGGAACACCGGGGAGCTGTTTTTT
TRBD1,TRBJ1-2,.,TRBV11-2,CASRGQGDGYTF,TGTGCCAGCAGGGGACAGGGGGATGGCTACACCTTC
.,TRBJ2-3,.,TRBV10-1,CASSESGQTSDTQYF,TGCGCCAGCAGTGAGTCAGGCCAGACCTCGGATACGCAGTATTTT
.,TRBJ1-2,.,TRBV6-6,CASRGGVYYGYTF,TGTGCCAGCAGGGGGGGGGTATACTATGGCTACACCTTC
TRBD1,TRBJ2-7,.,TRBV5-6,CASSRTGGQGYEQYF,TGTGCCAGCAGTCGAACAGGGGGCCAGGGATACGAGCAGTACTTC
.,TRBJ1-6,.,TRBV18,CASSPETGSIIGPLHF,TGTGCCAGCTCACCCGAGACAGGCTCTATAATTGGGCCCCTCCACTTT
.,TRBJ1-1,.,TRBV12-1,CASSPQTLNTEAFF,TGTGCCAGCAGCCCCCAGACTTTGAACACTGAAGCTTTCTTT
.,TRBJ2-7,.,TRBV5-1,CASSPLGITAYEQYF,TGCGCCAGCAGTCCTCTAGGGATTACCGCCTACGAGCAGTACTTC
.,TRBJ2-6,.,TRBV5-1,CASSLEPGGANVLTF,TGCGCCAGCAGCTTGGAACCCGGGGGGGCCAACGTCCTGACTTTC
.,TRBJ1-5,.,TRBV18,CASSHGRQESNQPQHF,TGTGCCAGCTCACACGGGAGACAGGAAAGCAATCAGCCCCAGCATTTT
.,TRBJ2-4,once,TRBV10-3,CAISESLTPQGLAKNIQYF,TGTGCCATCAGTGAGTCCCTTACTCCTCAAGGCCTAGCCAAAAACATTCAGTACTTC
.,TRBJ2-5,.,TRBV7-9,CASSRDLGPRKTQYF,TGTGCCAGCAGCCGAGACCTAGGCCCCCGCAAGACCCAGTACTTC
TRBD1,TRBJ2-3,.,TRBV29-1,CSAQGDSTDTQYF,TGCAGCGCCCAGGGGGATAGCACAGATACGCAGTATTTT
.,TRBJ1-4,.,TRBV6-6,CASSYGLYEKLFF,TGTGCCAGCAGTTACGGACTTTATGAAAAACTGTTTTTT
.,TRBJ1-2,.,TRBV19,CASQTQGSLSAGYTF,TGTGCCAGTCAGACACAGGGAAGTTTATCCGCTGGCTACACCTTC
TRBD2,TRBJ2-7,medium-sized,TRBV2,CASRGGGYEQYF,TGTGCCAGCAGGGGCGGGGGCTACGAGCAGTACTTC
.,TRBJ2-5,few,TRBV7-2,CASTLRQGRETQYF,TGTGCCAGCACCCTACGCCAGGGGCGGGAGACCCAGTACTTC
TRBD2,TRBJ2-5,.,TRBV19,CASSRRSLAGKETQYF,TGTGCCAGTAGTAGGAGGAGCCTAGCGGGGAAAGAGACCCAGTACTTC
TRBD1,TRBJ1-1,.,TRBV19,CASSRQGVNTEAFF,TGTGCCAGTAGTCGACAGGGGGTAAACACTGAAGCTTTCTTT
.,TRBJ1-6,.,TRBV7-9,CASSSTGGSPLHF,TGTGCCAGCAGCTCCACAGGTGGTTCACCCCTCCACTTT
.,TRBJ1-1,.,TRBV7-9,CASSLDPAGRMNTEAFF,TGTGCCAGCAGCTTAGATCCGGCAGGGAGGATGAACACTGAAGCTTTCTTT
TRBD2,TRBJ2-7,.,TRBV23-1,CATPRLAGNYEQYF,TGCGCCACCCCCCGGTTAGCGGGGAACTACGAGCAGTACTTC
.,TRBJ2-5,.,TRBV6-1,CASSLGAGLQETQYF,TGTGCCAGCAGTTTGGGCGCAGGGCTACAAGAGACCCAGTACTTC
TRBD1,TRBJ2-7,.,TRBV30,CAWGVQGAMSEQYF,TGTGCCTGGGGCGTGCAGGGGGCGATGAGCGAGCAGTACTTC
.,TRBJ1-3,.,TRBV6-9,CASSASRVPGNTIYF,TGTGCCAGCAGCGCCTCCAGGGTCCCTGGAAACACCATATATTTT
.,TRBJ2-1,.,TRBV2,CASPTGTNREQFF,TGTGCCAGCCCCACTGGGACGAACCGCGAGCAGTTCTTC
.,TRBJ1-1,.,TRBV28,CASSSTPFGRTEAFF,TGTGCCAGCAGTTCTACACCTTTTGGGCGCACTGAAGCTTTCTTT
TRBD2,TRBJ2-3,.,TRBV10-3,CAIRRAGGSTDTQYF,TGTGCCATCAGGCGAGCGGGGGGAAGCACAGATACGCAGTATTTT
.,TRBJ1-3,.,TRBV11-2,CASSLTGGNTIYF,TGTGCCAGCAGCTTAACAGGGGGAAACACCATATATTTT
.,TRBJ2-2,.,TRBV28,CASWAGTGELFF,TGTGCCAGCTGGGCGGGGACCGGGGAGCTGTTTTTT